This T cell receptor (beta chain) emerged from a study of T-cell reconstitution after alpha-beta-depleted transplantation in children. A note on this clonotype: The antigen remains undetermined.

V lost 7 bases and J lost 4, with 11 bases in between. This CDR3 has 14 amino acids. Study conclusions and caveats: Reports say that about two months after transplant, the alpha-beta T cells came out of several hundred graft clones that had expanded. Newly generated T cells supplied most T-cell counts and diversity one year post-transplant. Some patients' high day-60 TCRbeta diversity was traced to surviving recipient T cells and thymic progenitors.

The authors prepared the TCRbeta library with unique molecular identifiers. TCRdb reanalysed the PCR reads using MiXCR and keeps one entry per CDR3 protein. This table has approximately 980,000 distinct CDR3 sequences, about 26% appearing once. The rearrangement links TRBV12-3 or TRBV12-4 to TRBJ1-6, with D perhaps matching TRBD1 (6 bases). Sequencing used PBMCs, mostly from graft donor cells, obtained 360 days after TCRalphabeta/CD19-depleted stem cell transplant. The TCR originated in a boy under two years old who had a stem cell transplant for SCID, so the T cells may come from the graft donor. The CDR3 DNA is TGTGCCAGCACCCCGGGACAATATAATTCACCCCTCCACTTT. Residues: CASTPGQYNSPLHF.